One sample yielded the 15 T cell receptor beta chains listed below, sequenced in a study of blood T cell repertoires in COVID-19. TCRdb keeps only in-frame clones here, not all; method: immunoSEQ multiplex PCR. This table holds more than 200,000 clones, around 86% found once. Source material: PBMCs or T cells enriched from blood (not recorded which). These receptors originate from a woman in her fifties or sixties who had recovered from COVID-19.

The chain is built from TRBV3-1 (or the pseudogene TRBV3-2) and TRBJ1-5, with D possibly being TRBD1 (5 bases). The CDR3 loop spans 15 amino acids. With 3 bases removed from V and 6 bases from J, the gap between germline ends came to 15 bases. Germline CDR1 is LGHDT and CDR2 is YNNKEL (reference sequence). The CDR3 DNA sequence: TGTGCCAGCAGCCATGGGGGGGACGGGGGTCAGCCCCAGCATTTT. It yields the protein CASSHGGDGGQPQHF.

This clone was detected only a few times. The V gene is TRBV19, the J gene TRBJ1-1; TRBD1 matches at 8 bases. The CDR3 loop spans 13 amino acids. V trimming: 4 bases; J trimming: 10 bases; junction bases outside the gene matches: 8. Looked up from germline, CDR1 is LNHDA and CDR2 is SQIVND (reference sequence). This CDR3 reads CASSTNRGLGAFF. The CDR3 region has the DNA TGTGCCAGTAGTACCAACAGGGGGTTGGGAGCTTTCTTT.

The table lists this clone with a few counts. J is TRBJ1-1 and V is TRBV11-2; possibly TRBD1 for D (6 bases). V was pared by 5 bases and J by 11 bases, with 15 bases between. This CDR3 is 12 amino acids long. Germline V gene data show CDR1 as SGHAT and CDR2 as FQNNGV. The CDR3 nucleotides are TGTGCCAGCAGCCAAGAGAGGGGGAGTGCTTTCTTT. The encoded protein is CASSQERGSAFF.

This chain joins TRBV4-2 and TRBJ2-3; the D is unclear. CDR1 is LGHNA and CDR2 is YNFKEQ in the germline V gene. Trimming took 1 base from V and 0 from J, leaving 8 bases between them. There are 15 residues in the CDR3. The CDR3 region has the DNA TGTGCCAGCAGCCAAGCTCCGAGTAGCACAGATACGCAGTATTTT. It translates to CASSQAPSSTDTQYF.

CDR3 DNA: TGTGCCTGGAGTGTAGGGGTGGGCGGAACTAATTCACCCCTCCACTTT. It yields the protein CAWSVGVGGTNSPLHF. J is TRBJ1-6 and V is TRBV30; perhaps TRBD1 as D (5 bases). The CDR3 is 16 residues long. Germline lookup yields CDR1 GTSNPN and CDR2 SVGIG (reference sequence). Trimming shortened V by 0 bases and J by 6 bases, and 15 bases separated the two germline ends.

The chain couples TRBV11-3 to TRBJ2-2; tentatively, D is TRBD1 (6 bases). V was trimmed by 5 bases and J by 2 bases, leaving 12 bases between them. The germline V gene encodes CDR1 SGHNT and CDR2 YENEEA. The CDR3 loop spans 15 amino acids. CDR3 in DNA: TGTGCCAGCAGCCATCGGGACAAAAACACCGGGGAGCTGTTTTTT. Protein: CASSHRDKNTGELFF.

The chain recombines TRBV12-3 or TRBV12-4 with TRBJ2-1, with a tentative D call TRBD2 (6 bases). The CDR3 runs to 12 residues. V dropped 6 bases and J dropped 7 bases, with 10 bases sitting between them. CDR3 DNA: TGTGCCAGCAGGTGGGGGGTGAATGAGCAGTTCTTC. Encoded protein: CASRWGVNEQFF.

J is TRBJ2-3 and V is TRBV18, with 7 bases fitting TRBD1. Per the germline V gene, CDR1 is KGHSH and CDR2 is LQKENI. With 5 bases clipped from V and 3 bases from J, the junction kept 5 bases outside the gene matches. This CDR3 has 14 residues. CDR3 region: CASSTMTGTDTQYF. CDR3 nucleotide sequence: TGTGCCAGCTCAACGATGACAGGGACAGATACGCAGTATTTT.

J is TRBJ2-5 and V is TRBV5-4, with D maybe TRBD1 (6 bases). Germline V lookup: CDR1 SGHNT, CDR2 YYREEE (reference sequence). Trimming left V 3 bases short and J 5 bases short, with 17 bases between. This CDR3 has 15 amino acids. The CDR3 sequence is CASSSPRGRGETQYF. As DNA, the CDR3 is TGTGCCAGCAGCTCCCCCCGGGGCAGGGGCGAGACCCAGTACTTC.

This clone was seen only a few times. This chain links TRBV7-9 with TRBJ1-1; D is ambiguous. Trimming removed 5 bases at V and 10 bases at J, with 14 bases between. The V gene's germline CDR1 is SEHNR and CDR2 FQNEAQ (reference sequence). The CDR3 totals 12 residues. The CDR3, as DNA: TGTGCCAGCAGCCCAAGTCCTCCGGGAGCTTTCTTT. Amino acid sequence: CASSPSPPGAFF.

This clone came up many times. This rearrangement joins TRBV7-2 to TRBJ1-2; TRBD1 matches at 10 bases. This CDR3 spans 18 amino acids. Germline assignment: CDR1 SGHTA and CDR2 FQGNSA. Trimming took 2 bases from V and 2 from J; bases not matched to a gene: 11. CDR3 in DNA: TGTGCCAGCAGCTTAAATTTGAGGGGGACAGGGGACAACTATGGCTACACCTTC. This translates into CASSLNLRGTGDNYGYTF.

CDR3 DNA: TGTGCCATCAGTGAGTTAGCAGATACGCAGTATTTT. Protein: CAISELADTQYF. The rearrangement joins TRBV10-3 to TRBJ2-3; D is undetermined. V gave up 1 base and J gave up 4 bases, with 3 bases separating them. CDR1 and CDR2 (germline): ENHRY, SYGVKD. The CDR3 covers 12 residues.

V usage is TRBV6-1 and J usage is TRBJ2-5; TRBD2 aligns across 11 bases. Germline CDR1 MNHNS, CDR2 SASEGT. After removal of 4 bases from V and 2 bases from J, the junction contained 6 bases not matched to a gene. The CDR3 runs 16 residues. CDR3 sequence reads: CASSATSGSGQETQYF. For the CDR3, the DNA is TGTGCCAGCAGTGCAACTAGCGGGAGTGGGCAAGAGACCCAGTACTTC.

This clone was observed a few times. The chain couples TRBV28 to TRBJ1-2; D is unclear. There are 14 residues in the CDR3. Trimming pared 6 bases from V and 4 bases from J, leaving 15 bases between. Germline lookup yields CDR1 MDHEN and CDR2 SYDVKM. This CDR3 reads CASSLITETYGYTF. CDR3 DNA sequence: TGTGCCAGCAGCCTGATAACAGAGACCTATGGCTACACCTTC.

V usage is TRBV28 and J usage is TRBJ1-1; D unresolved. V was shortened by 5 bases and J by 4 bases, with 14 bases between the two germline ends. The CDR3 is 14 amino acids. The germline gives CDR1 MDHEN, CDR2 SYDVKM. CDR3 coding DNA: TGTGCCAGCAGTGCAGCTTTCCGGGGCACTGAAGCTTTCTTT. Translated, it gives CASSAAFRGTEAFF.